Listed below are T cell receptor beta chains from one sample, sequenced in a study of regulatory T cells in long-lasting Graves disease. In TCRdb, the multiplex PCR reads were re-called with MiXCR into one record per CDR3 protein. The sample contains about 350,000 distinct CDR3 sequences, about a sixth of which appear only once. The same sample was also used in a study of T cells in Graves' hyperthyroidism and ophthalmopathy.

The source was peripheral blood mononuclear cells (PBMCs), collected at new diagnosis, from a patient treated with antithyroid drugs. These receptors were collected from a woman between 18 and 29 years old with Graves disease. Both conserved end residues are part of each CDR3. Each record gives: V gene, J gene, clone size, D gene, CDR3 protein, CDR3 DNA. The D gene is left open where the match is weak. Not every row has a clone size; where given, it reads once, few, many or a size class.

>TRBV7-9|TRBJ1-1|many|NA
CASSKKPNTEAFF
TGTGCCAGCAGCAAGAAACCAAACACTGAAGCTTTCTTT
>TRBV18|TRBJ1-1|many|NA
CASSPPRVINTEAFF
TGTGCCAGCTCACCACCACGGGTTATCAACACTGAAGCTTTCTTT
>TRBV20-1|TRBJ2-7|many|NA
CSQIGTLPYEQYF
TGCAGCCAGATCGGGACTCTGCCCTACGAGCAGTACTTC
>TRBV7-7|TRBJ2-7|many|TRBD1
CASSLELGTGYEQYF
TGTGCTAGCAGCTTGGAGCTCGGGACAGGTTACGAGCAGTACTTC
>TRBV7-6|TRBJ2-1|few|NA
CASSSKLRGVLGEQFF
TGTGCCAGCAGCTCCAAACTTAGGGGGGTTCTTGGCGAGCAGTTCTTC
>TRBV7-9|TRBJ1-1|NA|NA
CASNPPMNTEALF
TGTGCCAGCAACCCGCCGATGAACACTGAAGCTCTCTTT
>TRBV28|TRBJ1-2|many|NA
CASSPTWESGYTF
TGTGCCAGCAGTCCAACCTGGGAATCCGGCTACACCTTC
>TRBV7-6|TRBJ2-2|few|TRBD2
CASSFSAGANTGELFF
TGTGCCAGCAGCTTTTCTGCGGGGGCGAACACCGGGGAGCTGTTTTTT
>TRBV28|TRBJ2-6|few|NA
CASSLLGISGANVLTF
TGTGCCAGCAGTTTATTGGGGATCTCTGGGGCCAACGTCCTGACTTTC
>TRBV19|TRBJ2-1|NA|NA
CASTKPTGENEQFF
TGTGCCAGTACTAAACCCACGGGGGAAAATGAGCAGTTCTTC
>TRBV12-3/TRBV12-4|TRBJ2-7|many|TRBD1
CASNRDSAREQYF
TGTGCCAGCAACCGGGACAGCGCAAGGGAGCAGTACTTC
>TRBV6-1|TRBJ2-7|many|TRBD1
CASRVTPQGAIREQYF
TGTGCCAGCAGAGTTACTCCCCAGGGGGCTATACGGGAGCAGTACTTC
>TRBV27|TRBJ2-7|NA|NA
CASSQHLQFYEQYF
TGTGCCAGCAGTCAGCACCTTCAGTTCTACGAGCAGTACTTC
>TRBV30|TRBJ2-7|many|TRBD2
CAWSGSGGALGQYF
TGTGCCTGGAGTGGTAGCGGGGGGGCGCTAGGGCAGTACTTC
>TRBV7-2|TRBJ2-2|NA|NA
CASSLRQEHTGELFF
TGTGCCAGCAGCCTAAGACAGGAGCACACCGGGGAGCTGTTTTTT
>TRBV9|TRBJ2-1|NA|TRBD2
CASSARLALGNEQFF
TGTGCCAGCAGCGCCCGACTAGCTCTTGGCAATGAGCAGTTCTTC
>TRBV28|TRBJ1-1|many|TRBD1
CASSSDWTGMNTEAFF
TGTGCCAGCAGTTCCGACTGGACAGGGATGAACACTGAAGCTTTCTTT
>TRBV6-2/TRBV6-3|TRBJ2-7|few|NA
CASSEFRVYEQYF
TGTGCCAGCAGTGAATTTCGAGTATACGAGCAGTACTTC
>TRBV7-2|TRBJ1-1|many|NA
CASSQTGVTEAFF
TGTGCCAGCAGCCAGACGGGAGTCACTGAAGCTTTCTTT
>TRBV9|TRBJ1-1|many|NA
CASSVAWNTEAFF
TGTGCCAGCAGCGTAGCATGGAACACTGAAGCTTTCTTT
>TRBV24-1|TRBJ2-3|many|NA
CATSDIGGADTDTQYF
TGTGCCACCAGTGATATTGGCGGGGCGGACACAGATACGCAGTATTTT
>TRBV29-1|TRBJ2-3|few|NA
CSVPRRDGPTDTQYF
TGCAGCGTCCCCCGGCGGGACGGACCCACAGATACGCAGTATTTT
>TRBV2|TRBJ2-7|few|NA
CASRVRANEQYF
TGTGCCAGCAGGGTCAGGGCGAACGAGCAGTACTTC
>TRBV6-5|TRBJ2-2|many|TRBD1
CASSYSTWAGGSTGELFF
TGTGCCAGCAGTTACTCGACTTGGGCAGGGGGAAGCACCGGGGAGCTGTTTTTT
>TRBV29-1|TRBJ1-1|many|NA
CSAGRANTEAFF
TGCAGCGCGGGACGGGCAAACACTGAAGCTTTCTTT
>TRBV6-1|TRBJ2-1|many|TRBD2
CATLHWSGEPSYNEQFF
TGTGCCACCTTACACTGGAGCGGGGAACCCTCCTACAATGAGCAGTTCTTC
>TRBV7-3|TRBJ2-2|many|TRBD2
CASSFSSGGAGELFF
TGTGCCAGCAGCTTTTCCAGCGGGGGGGCCGGGGAGCTGTTTTTT
>TRBV5-1|TRBJ1-6|few|NA
CASSGSSRSNSPLHF
TGCGCCAGCAGCGGATCCTCTCGGTCTAACTCACCCCTCCACTTT
>TRBV30|TRBJ2-3|many|NA
CAWSEGTDTQYF
TGTGCCTGGAGTGAGGGAACAGATACGCAGTATTTT
>TRBV5-1|TRBJ2-5|many|TRBD1
CASSFNRGYQETQYF
TGCGCCAGCAGCTTTAACAGGGGGTACCAAGAGACCCAGTACTTC
>TRBV20-1|TRBJ1-2|many|TRBD1
CSASPTGGEHGYTF
TGCAGTGCTAGTCCGACAGGGGGCGAGCATGGCTACACCTTC
>TRBV20-1|TRBJ2-3|NA|TRBD2
CSARWERGAISDTQYF
TGCAGTGCTAGATGGGAGCGGGGGGCGATTTCAGATACGCAGTATTTT
>TRBV7-9|TRBJ2-5|few|NA
CASSSTLYQETQYF
TGTGCCAGCAGCTCGACACTGTACCAAGAGACCCAGTACTTC
>TRBV29-1|TRBJ2-1|many|NA
CSVDRGGDEQFF
TGCAGCGTTGACAGGGGGGGTGATGAGCAGTTCTTC
>TRBV10-3|TRBJ2-7|NA|NA
CAISGGTLSSYEQYF
TGTGCCATCAGTGGTGGGACTCTCAGCTCCTACGAGCAGTACTTC
>TRBV29-1|TRBJ2-1|NA|NA
CSVDGGTSYNEQFF
TGCAGCGTTGATGGGGGGACCTCCTACAATGAGCAGTTCTTC
>TRBV13|TRBJ2-3|many|TRBD2
CASSSQPLAGPTMGTDTQYF
TGTGCCAGCAGCTCCCAGCCGCTAGCGGGACCCACCATGGGCACAGATACGCAGTATTTT
>TRBV6-5|TRBJ1-5|many|NA
CASSYSTLDRRNQPQHF
TGTGCCAGCAGTTACTCGACATTGGACAGACGAAATCAGCCCCAGCATTTT
>TRBV30|TRBJ2-5|NA|TRBD2
CAWSLIAGGVETQYF
TGTGCCTGGAGTCTCATAGCGGGAGGAGTCGAGACCCAGTACTTC
>TRBV6-2/TRBV6-3|TRBJ2-7|NA|TRBD1
CASSYSVQGGEQYF
TGTGCCAGCAGTTACTCCGTACAGGGGGGCGAGCAGTACTTC
>TRBV6-1|TRBJ2-3|many|TRBD2
CASSGLAGFYTDTQYF
TGTGCCAGCAGTGGACTAGCGGGGTTTTACACAGATACGCAGTATTTT
>TRBV2|TRBJ1-1|many|NA
CASSDRGDTEAFF
TGTGCCAGCAGTGATCGGGGTGACACTGAAGCTTTCTTT
>TRBV12-3/TRBV12-4|TRBJ1-1|NA|NA
CASSPQVETEAFF
TGTGCCAGCAGCCCACAGGTAGAGACTGAAGCTTTCTTT
>TRBV5-1|TRBJ2-7|many|NA
CASSRGMVDEQYF
TGCGCCAGCAGTCGGGGCATGGTCGACGAGCAGTACTTC
>TRBV5-1|TRBJ2-1|NA|NA
CASSLAGVRGNNEQFF
TGCGCCAGCAGCTTGGCCGGGGTCAGGGGCAACAATGAGCAGTTCTTC
>TRBV6-1|TRBJ1-2|NA|NA
CASGDANYGYTF
TGTGCCAGCGGTGACGCTAACTATGGCTACACCTTC
>TRBV18|TRBJ2-1|NA|NA
CASSPRKTSLGNEQFF
TGTGCCAGCTCACCACGCAAGACTAGTTTAGGAAATGAGCAGTTCTTC
>TRBV5-1|TRBJ1-1|many|NA
CASSPFRGRGTEAFF
TGCGCCAGCAGCCCCTTTCGGGGACGAGGCACTGAAGCTTTCTTT
>TRBV2|TRBJ1-5|few|NA
CASSEQGGGSNQPQHF
TGTGCCAGCAGTGAGCAGGGAGGCGGGAGCAATCAGCCCCAGCATTTT
>TRBV7-9|TRBJ1-2|NA|NA
CASSSPRDGYTF
TGTGCCAGCAGCTCCCCCAGGGATGGCTACACCTTC
>TRBV6-1|TRBJ1-2|NA|NA
CASSGGIYGYTF
TGTGCCAGCAGTGGAGGGATATACGGCTACACCTTC
>TRBV12-3/TRBV12-4|TRBJ2-1|many|NA
CASCLNGGYNEQFF
TGTGCCAGCTGTCTAAACGGGGGCTACAATGAGCAGTTCTTC
>TRBV10-3|TRBJ1-1|many|NA
CAISGGARNTEAFF
TGTGCCATCAGTGGGGGTGCCCGGAACACTGAAGCTTTCTTT
>TRBV28|TRBJ2-6|many|NA
CASNTGSSGANVLTF
TGTGCCAGCAATACAGGGAGCTCTGGGGCCAACGTCCTGACTTTC